This record covers a single T cell receptor (beta chain). This specimen comes from a study of blood T cell repertoires in COVID-19. Background on the study: Samples came from the United States, Italy and Spain, spanning acute and convalescent COVID-19. The analysed material was cDNA or gDNA that came from T cells, B-cell-depleted T cells, or PBMCs.

V lost 11 bases and J lost 10, with 18 bases in between. The CDR3 length is 12 residues. Per germline, CDR1 SNHLY and CDR2 FYNNEI. In the original processing: Estimates of nucleated cell counts were drawn from the amplification of reference gene primers. The table came from immunoSEQ multiplex PCR; TCRdb's copy has only in-frame clones and leaves some out. Clone size and V and J calls were adopted from that table, with D and trimming inferred from the DNA. The sample shows fewer than 700,000 clones, 85% to 90% of them seen only once. This sequence originates from a woman in her forties or fifties with COVID-19, enrolled during active disease. The chain joins TRBV2 to TRBJ2-1; a possible D gene is TRBD1 (6 bases). Sequences were obtained from peripheral blood. The CDR3 loop is CAGGWGRSEQFF. The CDR3 nucleotides read TGTGCCGGCGGGTGGGGGCGAAGCGAGCAGTTCTTC. Full variable domain (outside the CDR3, taken from reference TRBV2 and TRBJ2-1): EPEVTQTPSHQVTQMGQEVILRCVPISNHLYFYWYRQILGQKVEFLVSFYNNEISEKSEIFDDQFSVERPDGSNFTLKIRSTKLEDSAMYFCAGGWGRSEQFFGPGTRLTVL.